This T cell receptor (beta chain) is from a study of T-cell memory formation after mild COVID-19 (dated by TCRdb to the early 2020s). Regarding the complete study: Most TCR sequence clusters were specific to one of the two donors. T-cell clones expanding and contracting after mild COVID-19 in a couple of donors were tracked by longitudinal TCRalpha and TCRbeta repertoire sequencing. Two young, previously healthy adult volunteers made up the cohort, one male and one female. Broader findings and caveats from the paper: Balanced CD4/CD8 phenotypes were observed for clones contracting from day 15 to 85, whereas a bias towards CD4+ was observed for a second wave of clones expanding from day 15 to 37. SARS-CoV-2 specificity was not confirmed for the second-wave clones peaking on day 37. Contracting CD4+ clones appeared mostly in the CM and EM memory subsets, whereas CD8+ clones were enriched in EMRA. Some responding clones were detected in pre-infection memory, suggesting pre-existing cross-reactive memory T cells joined the SARS-CoV-2 response. Only a couple of mild cases were covered by the study, and larger cohorts that include severe cases with pre-infection samples were considered necessary.

A remark on this clonotype: No antigen is known for it. No base quality information exists; no much larger clone differs at one position.

The CDR3, cysteine through phenylalanine, is 16 amino acids long. The entry retains the CDR3 DNA only, 48 bases that are in frame from base 1. For CDR1 and CDR2, the germline V gene (reference sequence) lists SEHNR and FQNEAQ. Trimming costs V 5 bases and J 1 base, and their ends lie 17 bases apart. This sample was sequenced with an Illumina NovaSeq 6000. Using 5'RACE with constant-segment primers, TCRalpha and TCRbeta cDNA libraries were constructed, with sample barcodes and unique molecular identifiers added in the process. RNA was extracted from every sample with Trizol reagent. The libraries were amplified in two PCR steps, and the second step added a second sample barcode and Illumina TruSeq adapters. The libraries were sequenced on an Illumina NovaSeq using 2 x 150 bp paired-end reads. The source study handled its data this way. With migec v1.2.7, reads were demultiplexed and then collapsed into UMI-guided consensus sequences. Using mixcr v2.1.11, the UMI consensuses were aligned to TRA and TRB V and J templates and assembled into clonotypes. A clonotype was counted as expanded or contracted only if both edgeR and NoisET called the change significant, with noise models trained on biological replicates. For edgeR calls, the thresholds were a false discovery rate-adjusted p below 0.01 and a log2 fold-change of 1. As an exploratory analysis of dynamics, max-normalized trajectories of the 1000 most abundant clonotypes were examined with PCA combined with hierarchical clustering. Separately sequenced CD4+ and CD8+ repertoires were used to assign the CD4 or CD8 phenotype of responding clones. TCRdb redid the processing of the public reads, applying fastp at Q25 and MiXCR, and retained in-frame beta chains. Every distinct CDR3 protein forms one entry, paired with its most common genes and DNA. The V and J calls, along with clone size, are taken from TCRdb and not from the paper's own processing. The sample table lists approximately 89,000 distinct CDR3 sequences, around 27% of them with a count of one. Approximately 45% of the sample lies in the top ten.

PBMCs were isolated by Ficoll-Paque density gradient centrifugation. The source of this sequence is a man younger than 35 who had mild COVID-19 (a few samples of this study predate the infection). The sample titles of this study are shuffled in the database, so cell type and time point are left out; the donor was told from shared clones. Sequencing was done on a sample of PBMCs or a T cell subset sorted from them (not recorded which). The chain joins TRBV7-9 to TRBJ1-1; D gene: possibly TRBD1, on 6 matching bases. The sequenced DNA is TGTGCCAGCAGCCTCAACAGGGTTGAATGGAACACTGAAGCTTTCTTT. It translates to CASSLNRVEWNTEAFF.